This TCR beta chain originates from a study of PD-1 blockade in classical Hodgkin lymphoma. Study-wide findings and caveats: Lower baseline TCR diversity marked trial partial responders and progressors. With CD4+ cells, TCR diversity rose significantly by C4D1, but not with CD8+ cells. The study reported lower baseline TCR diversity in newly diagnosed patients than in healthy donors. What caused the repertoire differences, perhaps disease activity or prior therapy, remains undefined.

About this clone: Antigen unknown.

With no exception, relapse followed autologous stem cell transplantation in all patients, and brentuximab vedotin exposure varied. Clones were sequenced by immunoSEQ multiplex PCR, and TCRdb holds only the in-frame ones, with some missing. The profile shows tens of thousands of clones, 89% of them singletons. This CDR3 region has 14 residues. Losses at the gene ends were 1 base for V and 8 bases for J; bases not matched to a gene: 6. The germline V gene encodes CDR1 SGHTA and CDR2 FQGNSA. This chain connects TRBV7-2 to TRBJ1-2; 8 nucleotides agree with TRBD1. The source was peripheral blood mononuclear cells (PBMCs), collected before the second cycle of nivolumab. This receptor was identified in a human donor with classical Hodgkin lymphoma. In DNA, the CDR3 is TGTGCCAGCAGCTTAGACCAGGGGGCAGGAGGCTACACCTTC. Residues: CASSLDQGAGGYTF.